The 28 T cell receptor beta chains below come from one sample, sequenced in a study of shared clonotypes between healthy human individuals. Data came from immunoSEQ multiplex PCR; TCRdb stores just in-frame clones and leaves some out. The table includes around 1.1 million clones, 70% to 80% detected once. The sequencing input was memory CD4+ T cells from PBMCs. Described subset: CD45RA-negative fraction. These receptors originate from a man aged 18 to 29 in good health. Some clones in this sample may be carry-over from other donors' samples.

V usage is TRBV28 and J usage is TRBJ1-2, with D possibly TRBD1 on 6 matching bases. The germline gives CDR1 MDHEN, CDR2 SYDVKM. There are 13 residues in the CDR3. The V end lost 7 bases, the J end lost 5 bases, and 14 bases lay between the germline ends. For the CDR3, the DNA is TGTGCCAGCACTCCCGGACAGCAGTATGGCTACACCTTC. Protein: CASTPGQQYGYTF.

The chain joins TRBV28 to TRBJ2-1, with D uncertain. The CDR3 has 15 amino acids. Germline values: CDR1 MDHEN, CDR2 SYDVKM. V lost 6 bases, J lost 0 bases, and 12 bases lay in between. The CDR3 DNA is TGTGCCAGCAGCGTCCCTCGCGGCTCCTACAATGAGCAGTTCTTC. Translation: CASSVPRGSYNEQFF.

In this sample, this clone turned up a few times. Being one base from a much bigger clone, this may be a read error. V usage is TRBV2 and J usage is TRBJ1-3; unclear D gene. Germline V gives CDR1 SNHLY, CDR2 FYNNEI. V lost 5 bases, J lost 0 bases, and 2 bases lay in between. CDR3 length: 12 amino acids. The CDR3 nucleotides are TGTGCCAGCAGTAACTCTGGAAACACCATATATTTT. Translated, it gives CASSNSGNTIYF. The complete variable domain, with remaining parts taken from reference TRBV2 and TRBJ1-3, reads EPEVTQTPSHQVTQMGQEVILRCVPISNHLYFYWYRQILGQKVEFLVSFYNNEISEKSEIFDDQFSVERPDGSNFTLKIRSTKLEDSAMYFCASSNSGNTIYFGEGSWLTVV.

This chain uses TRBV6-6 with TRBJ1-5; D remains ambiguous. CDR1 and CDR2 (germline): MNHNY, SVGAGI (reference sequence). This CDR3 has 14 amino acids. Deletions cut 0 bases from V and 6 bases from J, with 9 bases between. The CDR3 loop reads CASSYSSGTQPQHF. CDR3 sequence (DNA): TGTGCCAGCAGTTACTCGTCGGGTACTCAGCCCCAGCATTTT.

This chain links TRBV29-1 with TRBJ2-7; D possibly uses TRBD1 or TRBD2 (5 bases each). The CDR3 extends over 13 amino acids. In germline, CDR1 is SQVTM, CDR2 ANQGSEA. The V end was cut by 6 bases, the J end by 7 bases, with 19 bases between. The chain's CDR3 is CSVPSIWGMEQYF. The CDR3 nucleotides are TGCAGCGTACCCTCAATCTGGGGGATGGAGCAGTACTTC.

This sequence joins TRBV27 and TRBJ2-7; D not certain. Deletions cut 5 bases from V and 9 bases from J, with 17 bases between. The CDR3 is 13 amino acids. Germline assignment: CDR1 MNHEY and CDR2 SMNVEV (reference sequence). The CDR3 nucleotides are TGTGCCAGCAGTCTCTCGGACCCTGCAAGGCAGTACTTC. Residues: CASSLSDPARQYF.

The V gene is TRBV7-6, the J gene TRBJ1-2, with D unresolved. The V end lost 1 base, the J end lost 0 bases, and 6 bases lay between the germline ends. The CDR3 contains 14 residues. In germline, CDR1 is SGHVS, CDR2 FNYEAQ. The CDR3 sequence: CASSLGGTNYGYTF. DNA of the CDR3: TGTGCCAGCAGCTTAGGTGGGACTAACTATGGCTACACCTTC. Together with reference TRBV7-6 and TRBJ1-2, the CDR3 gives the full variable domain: GAGVSQSPRYKVTKRGQDVALRCDPISGHVSLYWYRQALGQGPEFLTYFNYEAQQDKSGLPNDRFSAERPEGSISTLTIQRTEQRDSAMYRCASSLGGTNYGYTFGSGTRLTVV.

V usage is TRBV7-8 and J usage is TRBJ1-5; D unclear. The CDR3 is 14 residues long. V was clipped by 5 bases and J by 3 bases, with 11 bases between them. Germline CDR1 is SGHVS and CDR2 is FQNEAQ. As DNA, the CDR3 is TGTGCCAGCAGCCGGGGAGACACCAATCAGCCCCAGCATTTT. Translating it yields CASSRGDTNQPQHF.

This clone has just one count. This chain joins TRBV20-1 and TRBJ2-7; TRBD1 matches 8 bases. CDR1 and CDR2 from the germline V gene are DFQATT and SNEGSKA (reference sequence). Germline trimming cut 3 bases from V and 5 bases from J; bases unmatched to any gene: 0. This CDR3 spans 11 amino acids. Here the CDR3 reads CSASRGHEQYF. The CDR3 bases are TGCAGTGCTAGCAGGGGGCACGAGCAGTACTTC.

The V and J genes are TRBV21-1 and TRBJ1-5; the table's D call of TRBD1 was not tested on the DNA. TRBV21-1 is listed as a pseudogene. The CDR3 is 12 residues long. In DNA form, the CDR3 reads TGTGCCCGAACCCAGGGGAGTCAGCCCCAGCATTTT. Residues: CARTQGSQPQHF.

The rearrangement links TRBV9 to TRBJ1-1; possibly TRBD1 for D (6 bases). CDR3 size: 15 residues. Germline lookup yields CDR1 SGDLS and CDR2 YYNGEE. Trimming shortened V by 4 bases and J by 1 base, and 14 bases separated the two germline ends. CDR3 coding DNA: TGTGCCAGCAGCTCTAGGATAGGGGGGAACACTGAAGCTTTCTTT. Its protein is CASSSRIGGNTEAFF. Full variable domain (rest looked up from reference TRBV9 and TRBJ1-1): DSGVTQTPKHLITATGQRVTLRCSPRSGDLSVYWYQQSLDQGLQFLIQYYNGEERAKGNILERFSAQQFPDLHSELNLSSLELGDSALYFCASSSRIGGNTEAFFGQGTRLTVV.

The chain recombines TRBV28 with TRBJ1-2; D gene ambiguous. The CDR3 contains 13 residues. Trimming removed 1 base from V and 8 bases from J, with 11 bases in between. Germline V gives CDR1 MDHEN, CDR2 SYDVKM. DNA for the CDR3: TGTGCCAGCAGTTTATCTGAGGCTACGGGCTACACCTTC. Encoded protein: CASSLSEATGYTF.

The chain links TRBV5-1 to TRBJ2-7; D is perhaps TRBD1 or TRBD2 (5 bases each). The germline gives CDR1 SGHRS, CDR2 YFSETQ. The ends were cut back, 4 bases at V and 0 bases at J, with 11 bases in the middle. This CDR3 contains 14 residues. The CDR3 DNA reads TGCGCCAGCAGCCCCTGGGACGGCTCCTACGAGCAGTACTTC. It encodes CASSPWDGSYEQYF. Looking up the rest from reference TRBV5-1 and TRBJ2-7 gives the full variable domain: KAGVTQTPRYLIKTRGQQVTLSCSPISGHRSVSWYQQTPGQGLQFLFEYFSETQRNKGNFPGRFSGRQFSNSRSEMNVSTLELGDSALYLCASSPWDGSYEQYFGPGTRLTVT.

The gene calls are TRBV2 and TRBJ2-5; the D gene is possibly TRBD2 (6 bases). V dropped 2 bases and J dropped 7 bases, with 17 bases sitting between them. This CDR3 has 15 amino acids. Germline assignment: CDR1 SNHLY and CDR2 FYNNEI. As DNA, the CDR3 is TGTGCCAGCAGTGAAATATTAGCTGTGGGGGGGACCCAGTACTTC. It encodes CASSEILAVGGTQYF. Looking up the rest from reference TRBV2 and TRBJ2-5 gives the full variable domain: EPEVTQTPSHQVTQMGQEVILRCVPISNHLYFYWYRQILGQKVEFLVSFYNNEISEKSEIFDDQFSVERPDGSNFTLKIRSTKLEDSAMYFCASSEILAVGGTQYFGPGTRLLVL.

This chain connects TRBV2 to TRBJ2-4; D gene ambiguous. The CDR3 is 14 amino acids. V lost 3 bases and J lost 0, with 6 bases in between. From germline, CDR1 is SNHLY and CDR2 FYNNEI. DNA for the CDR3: TGTGCCAGCAGTGACGTCTTAGCCAAAAACATTCAGTACTTC. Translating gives CASSDVLAKNIQYF.

The CDR3 loop is CAWSVPPGGGTDTQYF. CDR3 coding DNA: TGTGCCTGGAGTGTACCACCGGGAGGCGGGACAGATACGCAGTATTTT. The rearrangement uses TRBV30 and TRBJ2-3; 7 nucleotides line up with TRBD2. Trimming cost V 0 bases and J 3 bases; bases outside gene matches: 9. The germline V gene encodes CDR1 GTSNPN and CDR2 SVGIG (reference sequence). The CDR3 spans 16 residues.

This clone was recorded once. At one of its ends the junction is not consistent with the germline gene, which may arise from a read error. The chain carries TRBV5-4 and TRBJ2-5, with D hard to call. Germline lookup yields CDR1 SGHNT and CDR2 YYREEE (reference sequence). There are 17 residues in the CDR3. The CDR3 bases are TGTGCCAGCAGTTTGGGAATATCGAGAGCGTCTCAAGAGACCCAGTACTTC. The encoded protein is CASSLGISRASQETQYF.

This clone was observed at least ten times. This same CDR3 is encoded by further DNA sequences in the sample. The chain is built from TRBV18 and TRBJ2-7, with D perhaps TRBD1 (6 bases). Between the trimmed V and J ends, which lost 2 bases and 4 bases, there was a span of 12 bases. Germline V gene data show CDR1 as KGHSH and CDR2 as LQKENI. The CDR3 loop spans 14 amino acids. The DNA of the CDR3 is TGTGCCAGCTCACCAACGGGACAAGTGTACGAGCAGTACTTC. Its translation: CASSPTGQVYEQYF.

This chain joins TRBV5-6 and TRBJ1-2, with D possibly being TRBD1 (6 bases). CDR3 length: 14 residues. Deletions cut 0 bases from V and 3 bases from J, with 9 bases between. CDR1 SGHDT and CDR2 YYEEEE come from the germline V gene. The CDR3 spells CASSLGQADYGYTF. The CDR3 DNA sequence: TGTGCCAGCAGCTTGGGACAGGCCGACTATGGCTACACCTTC.

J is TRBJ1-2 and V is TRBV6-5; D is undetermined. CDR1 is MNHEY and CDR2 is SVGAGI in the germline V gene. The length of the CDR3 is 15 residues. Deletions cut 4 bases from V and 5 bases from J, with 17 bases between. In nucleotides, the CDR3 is TGTGCCAGCAGTTTTAAGTTGGGCCCGGGGTATGGCTACACCTTC. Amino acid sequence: CASSFKLGPGYGYTF.

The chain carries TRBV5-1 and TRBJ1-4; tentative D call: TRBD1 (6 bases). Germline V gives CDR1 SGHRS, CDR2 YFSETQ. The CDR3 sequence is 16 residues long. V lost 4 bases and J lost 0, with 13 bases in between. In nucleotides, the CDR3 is TGCGCCAGCAGCCAAAGGGGGTCCGCAACTAATGAAAAACTGTTTTTT. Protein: CASSQRGSATNEKLFF.

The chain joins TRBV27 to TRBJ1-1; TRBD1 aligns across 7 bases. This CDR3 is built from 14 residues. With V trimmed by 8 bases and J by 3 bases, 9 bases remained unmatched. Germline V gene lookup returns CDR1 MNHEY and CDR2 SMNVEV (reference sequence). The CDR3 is CASVSPGQDTEAFF. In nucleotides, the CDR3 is TGTGCCAGCGTTAGTCCTGGACAGGACACTGAAGCTTTCTTT.

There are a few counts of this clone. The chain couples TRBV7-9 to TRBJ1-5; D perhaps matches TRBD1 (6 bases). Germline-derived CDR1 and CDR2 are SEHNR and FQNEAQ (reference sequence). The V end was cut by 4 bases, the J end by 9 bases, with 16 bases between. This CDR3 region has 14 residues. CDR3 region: CASSSLDSIGPQHF. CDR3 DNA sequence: TGTGCCAGCAGCTCCTTGGACAGTATAGGGCCCCAGCATTTT.

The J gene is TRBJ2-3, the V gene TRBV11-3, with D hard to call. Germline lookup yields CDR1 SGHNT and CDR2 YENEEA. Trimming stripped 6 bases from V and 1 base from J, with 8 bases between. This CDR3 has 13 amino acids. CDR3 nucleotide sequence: TGTGCCAGCAGAAAAAGGGGCACAGATACGCAGTATTTT. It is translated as CASRKRGTDTQYF.

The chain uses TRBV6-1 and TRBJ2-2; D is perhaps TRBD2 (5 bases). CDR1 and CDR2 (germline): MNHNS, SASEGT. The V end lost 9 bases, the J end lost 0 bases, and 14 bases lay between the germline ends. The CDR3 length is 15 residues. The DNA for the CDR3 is TGTGCCAGTCAGCGGAGCCCCACGAACACCGGGGAGCTGTTTTTT. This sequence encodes CASQRSPTNTGELFF.

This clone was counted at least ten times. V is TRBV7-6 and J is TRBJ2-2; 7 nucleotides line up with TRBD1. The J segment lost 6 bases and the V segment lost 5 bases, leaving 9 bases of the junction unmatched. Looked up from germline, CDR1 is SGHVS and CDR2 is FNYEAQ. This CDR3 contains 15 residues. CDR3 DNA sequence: TGTGCCAGCAGCCCCGACGAGGGGGCTGCCGGGGAGCTGTTTTTT. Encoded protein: CASSPDEGAAGELFF.

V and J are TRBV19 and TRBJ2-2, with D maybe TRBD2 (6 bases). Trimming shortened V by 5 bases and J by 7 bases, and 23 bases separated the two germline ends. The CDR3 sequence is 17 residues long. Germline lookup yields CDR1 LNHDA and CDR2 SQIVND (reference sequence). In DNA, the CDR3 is TGTGCCAGTAGTTGGAGATCCGCGGGGATACGAAGCGGGGAGCTGTTTTTT. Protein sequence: CASSWRSAGIRSGELFF.

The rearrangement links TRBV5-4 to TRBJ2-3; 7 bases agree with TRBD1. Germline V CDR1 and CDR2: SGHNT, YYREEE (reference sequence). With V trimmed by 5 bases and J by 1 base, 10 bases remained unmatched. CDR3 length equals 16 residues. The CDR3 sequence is CASSRKLGQRTDTQYF. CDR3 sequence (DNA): TGTGCCAGCAGTCGAAAACTGGGACAGCGCACAGATACGCAGTATTTT. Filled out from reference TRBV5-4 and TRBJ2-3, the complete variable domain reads ETGVTQSPTHLIKTRGQQVTLRCSSQSGHNTVSWYQQALGQGPQFIFQYYREEENGRGNFPPRFSGLQFPNYSSELNVNALELDDSALYLCASSRKLGQRTDTQYFGPGTRLTVL.